This passage covers 11 T cell receptor beta chains from one sample sequenced in a study of blood T cell repertoires in COVID-19. Measured with immunoSEQ multiplex PCR; TCRdb has only the in-frame clones, and not every one. The sample lists a few hundred thousand clones, roughly nine tenths occurring once. Sequencing was done on a sample of PBMCs or T cells enriched from blood (not recorded which). These receptors were collected from a man aged 25 to 45 who had recovered from COVID-19.

The V and J genes are TRBV3-1 (or the pseudogene TRBV3-2) and TRBJ2-2; D not resolved. CDR1 and CDR2 (germline): LGHDT, YNNKEL (reference sequence). The ends were cut back, 1 base at V and 0 bases at J, with 12 bases in the middle. This CDR3 spans 17 amino acids. CDR3 residues: CASSQVVERSNTGELFF. The CDR3 DNA reads TGTGCCAGCAGCCAAGTTGTTGAGCGATCGAACACCGGGGAGCTGTTTTTT.

This rearrangement joins TRBV4-2 to TRBJ2-7; 7 bases match TRBD2. The CDR3 runs to 14 residues. Trimming removed 6 bases from V and 0 bases from J; junction bases left unmatched: 5. Germline V gives CDR1 LGHNA, CDR2 YNFKEQ. The CDR3 coding sequence is TGTGCCAGCAGACAAACTAGCGTCTCCTACGAGCAGTACTTC. Protein: CASRQTSVSYEQYF.

V is TRBV27 and J is TRBJ2-2; 10 bases agree with TRBD2. CDR1 and CDR2 (germline): MNHEY, SMNVEV (reference sequence). V shed 2 bases, J shed 4 bases, and the junction held 7 bases outside the gene matches. The CDR3 loop spans 17 amino acids. The CDR3 DNA sequence: TGTGCCAGCAGTTTAACAGCGGGAGGGCCGAGCACCGGGGAGCTGTTTTTT. It codes for CASSLTAGGPSTGELFF.

This clone was seen more than once but under ten times. The V and J genes are TRBV5-1 and TRBJ1-2, with TRBD1 matching over 7 bases. V was pared by 5 bases and J by 4 bases, with 8 bases of the junction left unmatched. Germline loops: CDR1 SGHRS, CDR2 YFSETQ. The CDR3 covers 14 residues. CDR3 sequence reads: CASRVDRNLYGYTF. As DNA, the CDR3 is TGCGCCAGCAGGGTGGACAGGAACCTCTATGGCTACACCTTC.

The chain joins TRBV14 to TRBJ1-1, with D uncertain. The CDR3 totals 14 residues. Trimming removed 3 bases at V and 0 bases at J, with 8 bases between. The germline V gene encodes CDR1 SGHDN and CDR2 FVKESK. The CDR3 coding sequence is TGTGCCAGCAGCCAGAGACTAGTGAACACTGAAGCTTTCTTT. It codes for CASSQRLVNTEAFF.

The chain recombines TRBV5-5 with TRBJ2-1, with 7 bases lining up with TRBD1. Germline assignment: CDR1 SGHKS and CDR2 YYEKEE (reference sequence). The CDR3 totals 17 residues. The junction had 10 bases not matched to a gene; V was cut back by 4 bases and J by 0 bases. CDR3 sequence: CASSGTASGASYNEQFF. The CDR3 DNA follows: TGTGCCAGCAGCGGGACAGCGAGCGGAGCCTCCTACAATGAGCAGTTCTTC.

The chain combines TRBV4-1 with TRBJ2-1; TRBD1 matches 7 bases. In germline, CDR1 is MGHRA, CDR2 YSYEKL. This CDR3 has 18 residues. Trimming at V came to 0 bases and at J to 1 base, leaving 9 bases not matched to a gene. For the CDR3, the DNA is TGCGCCAGCAGCCAAGACCCCCGGGACAGCGGTTCCTACAATGAGCAGTTCTTC. The encoded protein is CASSQDPRDSGSYNEQFF.

CDR3 sequence: CASSPTWDLQETQYF. DNA of the CDR3: TGTGCCAGCAGTCCAACATGGGACTTGCAAGAGACCCAGTACTTC. The rearrangement uses TRBV28 and TRBJ2-5; tentatively, D is TRBD2 (6 bases). The germline gives CDR1 MDHEN, CDR2 SYDVKM. This CDR3 region has 15 residues. Trimming took 5 bases from V and 2 from J, leaving 15 bases between them.

The chain recombines TRBV27 with TRBJ1-1, with TRBD1 as a possible D gene (6 bases). The germline V gene encodes CDR1 MNHEY and CDR2 SMNVEV (reference sequence). CDR3 length equals 15 residues. Trimming shortened V by 1 base and J by 5 bases, and 14 bases separated the two germline ends. The CDR3 sequence: CASSLFGGHGTEAFF. The CDR3 DNA reads TGTGCCAGCAGTTTATTTGGGGGACATGGAACTGAAGCTTTCTTT.

The chain is built from TRBV12-3 or TRBV12-4 and TRBJ2-7; D is perhaps TRBD2 (5 bases). This CDR3 has 12 residues. Between the trimmed V and J ends, which lost 3 bases and 2 bases, there was a span of 5 bases. This chain's CDR3 is CASSLRAYEQYF. In nucleotides, the CDR3 is TGTGCCAGCAGTTTGAGGGCCTACGAGCAGTACTTC.

This chain joins TRBV30 and TRBJ1-4; D gene uncertain. V lost 4 bases to trimming and J lost 0 bases, with 3 bases between them. This CDR3 has 12 amino acids. Germline-derived CDR1 and CDR2 are GTSNPN and SVGIG (reference sequence). The CDR3 DNA sequence: TGTGCCTGGACGGCAACTAATGAAAAACTGTTTTTT. It is translated as CAWTATNEKLFF.